In its sample, the clone carrying this TCR beta chain was seen many times. CDR1 is SGHRS and CDR2 is YFSETQ in the germline V gene. The V segment lost 4 bases and the J segment 0 bases; nucleotides outside the gene matches: 4. CDR3 length: 17 residues. These data are taken from a study of T cells in Graves' hyperthyroidism and ophthalmopathy. Patients affected by ophthalmopathy presented a Clinical Activity Score of at least 3, a NOSPECS grade of at least 4, and disease duration below 3 months. What was amplified from RNA transcripts were TCR beta CDR3 regions. RT-PCR in the first round (using the HTBI primer set) targeted the TCR CDR3. In TCRdb, the multiplex PCR reads were re-called with MiXCR into one record per CDR3 protein. The table records hundreds of thousands of distinct CDR3 sequences, roughly 14% of them present only once.

The chain combines TRBV5-1 with TRBJ2-6; 10 bases are a match to TRBD2. This receptor was identified in a woman aged 40-49 years with Graves' ophthalmopathy. Sequenced: blood. The CDR3 spells CASSDSGGSSGANVLTF. The DNA for the CDR3 is TGCGCCAGCAGCGATAGCGGGGGGAGCTCTGGGGCCAACGTCCTGACTTTC.